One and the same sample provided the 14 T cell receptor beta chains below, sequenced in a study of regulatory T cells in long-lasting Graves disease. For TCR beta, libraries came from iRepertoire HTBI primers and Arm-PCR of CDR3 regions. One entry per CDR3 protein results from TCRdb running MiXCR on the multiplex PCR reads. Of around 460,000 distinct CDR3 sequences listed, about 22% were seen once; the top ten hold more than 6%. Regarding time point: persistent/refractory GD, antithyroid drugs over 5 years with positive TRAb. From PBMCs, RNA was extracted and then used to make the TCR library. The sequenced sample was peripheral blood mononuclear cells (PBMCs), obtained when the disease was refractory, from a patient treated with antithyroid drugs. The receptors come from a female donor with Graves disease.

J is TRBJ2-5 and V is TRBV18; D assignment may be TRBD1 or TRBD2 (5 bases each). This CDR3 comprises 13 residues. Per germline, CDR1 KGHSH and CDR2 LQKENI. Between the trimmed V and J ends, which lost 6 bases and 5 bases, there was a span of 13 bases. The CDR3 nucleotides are TGTGCCAGCTCCCGGGGCAGGGCGGAGACCCAGTACTTC. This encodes CASSRGRAETQYF.

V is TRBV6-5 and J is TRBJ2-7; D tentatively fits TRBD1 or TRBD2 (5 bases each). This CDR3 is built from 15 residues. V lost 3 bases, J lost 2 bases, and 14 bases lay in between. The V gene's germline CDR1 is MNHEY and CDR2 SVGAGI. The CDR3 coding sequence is TGTGCCAGCAGTTATCTGGGGACCTACCCCTACGAGCAGTACTTC. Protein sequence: CASSYLGTYPYEQYF.

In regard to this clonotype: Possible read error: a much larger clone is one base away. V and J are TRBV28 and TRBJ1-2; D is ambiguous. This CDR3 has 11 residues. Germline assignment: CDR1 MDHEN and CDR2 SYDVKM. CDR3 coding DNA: TGTGCCAGCAGTTCGGACTATGGCTACGCCTTC. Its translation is CASSSDYGYAF.

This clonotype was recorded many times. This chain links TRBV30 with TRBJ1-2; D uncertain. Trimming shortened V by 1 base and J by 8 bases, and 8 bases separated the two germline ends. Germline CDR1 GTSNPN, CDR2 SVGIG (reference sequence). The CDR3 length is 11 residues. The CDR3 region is CAWSALDGYTF. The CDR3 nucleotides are TGTGCCTGGAGTGCGCTCGACGGCTACACCTTC.

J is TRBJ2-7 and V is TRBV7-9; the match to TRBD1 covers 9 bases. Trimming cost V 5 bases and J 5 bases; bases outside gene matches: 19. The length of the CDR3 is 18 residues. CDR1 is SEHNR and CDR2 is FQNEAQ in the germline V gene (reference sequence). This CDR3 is CASSPLRGQGSRGDEQYF. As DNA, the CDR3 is TGTGCCAGCAGCCCCCTCCGAGGACAGGGGTCCCGCGGGGACGAGCAGTACTTC.

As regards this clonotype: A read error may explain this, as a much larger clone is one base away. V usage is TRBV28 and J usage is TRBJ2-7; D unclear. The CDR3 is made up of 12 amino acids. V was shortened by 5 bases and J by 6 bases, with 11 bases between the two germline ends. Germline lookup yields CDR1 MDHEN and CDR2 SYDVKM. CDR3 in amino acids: CASSLAPFEQYF. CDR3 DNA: TGTGCCAGCAGTCTCGCTCCCTTCGAGCAGTACTTC.

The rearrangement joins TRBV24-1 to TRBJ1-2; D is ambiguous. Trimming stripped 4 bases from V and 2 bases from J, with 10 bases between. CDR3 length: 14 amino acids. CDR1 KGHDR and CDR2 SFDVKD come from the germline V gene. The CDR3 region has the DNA TGTGCCACCAGTGACCTTTTGGGAAACTATGGCTACACCTTC. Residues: CATSDLLGNYGYTF.

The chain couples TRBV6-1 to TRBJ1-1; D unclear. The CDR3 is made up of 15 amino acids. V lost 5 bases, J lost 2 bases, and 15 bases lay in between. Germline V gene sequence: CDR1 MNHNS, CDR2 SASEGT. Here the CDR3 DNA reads TGTGCCAGCAGTCCCCTGGGCAGAACCAACACTGAAGCTTTCTTT. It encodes CASSPLGRTNTEAFF.

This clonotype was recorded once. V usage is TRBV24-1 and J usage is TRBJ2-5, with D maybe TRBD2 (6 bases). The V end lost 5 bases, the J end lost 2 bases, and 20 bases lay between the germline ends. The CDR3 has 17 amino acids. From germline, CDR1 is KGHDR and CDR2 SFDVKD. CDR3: CATSATANGGGQETQYF. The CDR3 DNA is TGTGCCACCAGTGCCACGGCCAATGGAGGAGGGCAAGAGACCCAGTACTTC.

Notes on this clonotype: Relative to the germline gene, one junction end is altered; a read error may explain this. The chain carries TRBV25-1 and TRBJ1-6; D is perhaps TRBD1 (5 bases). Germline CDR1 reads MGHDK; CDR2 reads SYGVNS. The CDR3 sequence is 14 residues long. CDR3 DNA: TGTGCCAGCGGTGACAGTTCCTATAATTCACCCCTCCACTTT. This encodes CASGDSSYNSPLHF.

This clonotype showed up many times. CDR3 nucleotide sequence: TGCAGTGCTAGGACTAGCGGGATCCAAGAGACCCAGTACTTC. Translating it yields CSARTSGIQETQYF. The genes are TRBV20-1 and TRBJ2-5; 11 positions match TRBD2. V shed 3 bases, J shed 1 base, and the junction held 1 base outside the gene matches. The CDR3 totals 14 residues. Germline values: CDR1 DFQATT, CDR2 SNEGSKA (reference sequence).

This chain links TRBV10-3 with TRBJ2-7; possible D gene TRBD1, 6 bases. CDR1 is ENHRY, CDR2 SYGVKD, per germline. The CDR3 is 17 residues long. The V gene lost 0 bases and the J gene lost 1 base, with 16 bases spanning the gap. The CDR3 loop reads CAISESAPGHRSYEQYF. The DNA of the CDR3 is TGTGCCATCAGTGAGTCGGCCCCGGGACACCGTTCCTACGAGCAGTACTTC.

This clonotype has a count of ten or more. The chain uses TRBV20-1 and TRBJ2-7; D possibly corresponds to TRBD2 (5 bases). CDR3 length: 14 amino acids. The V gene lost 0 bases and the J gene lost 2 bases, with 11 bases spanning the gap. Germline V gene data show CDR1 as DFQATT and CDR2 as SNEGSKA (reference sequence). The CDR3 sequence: CSARDPSSTYEQYF. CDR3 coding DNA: TGCAGTGCTAGAGACCCTAGCTCGACCTACGAGCAGTACTTC.

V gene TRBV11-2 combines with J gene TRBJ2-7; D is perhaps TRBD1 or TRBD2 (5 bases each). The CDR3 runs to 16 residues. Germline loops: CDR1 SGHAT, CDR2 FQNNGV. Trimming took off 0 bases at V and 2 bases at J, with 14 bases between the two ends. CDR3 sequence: CASSLEGVWQTYEQYF. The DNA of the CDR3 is TGTGCCAGCAGCTTAGAGGGGGTGTGGCAGACCTACGAGCAGTACTTC.